This paragraph covers one T cell receptor (beta chain) sequence. Its antigen is as yet unknown. It was CD45RO-negative cells, positively selected for CCR7, that made up naive CD8 cells, with terminally differentiated effector memory CD45RA+ cells excluded. Adult Caucasians living in Nashville, Tennessee made up all of the donors. This sample stems from a study of shared clonotypes between healthy human individuals. Study-level findings and limits: It was expected that sequencing depth would affect clonotype sharing among donors. Depth was large, yet rarefaction showed that sorted-subset sequencing was incomplete.

This CDR3 spans 16 amino acids. V dropped 2 bases and J dropped 4; count of bases not matched to a gene: 8. CDR1 is SGHDN, CDR2 FVKESK, per germline. The assay was run at deep level. TCRdb keeps only in-frame clones here, not all; method: immunoSEQ multiplex PCR. This table holds approximately 2,200,000 clones, just over 90% found once. The TCR comes from a man aged 18-30 years in good health. Some clones in this sample may be carry-over from other donors' samples. This chain uses TRBV14 with TRBJ2-1; TRBD1 matches at 7 bases. The sample comprised naive CD8+ T cells from PBMCs. CDR3 nucleotide sequence: TGTGCCAGCAGCCAATTCCACAGGGGCACATACAATGAGCAGTTCTTC. Translated, it gives CASSQFHRGTYNEQFF.